Listed below are T cell receptor beta chains from one sample, sequenced in a study of cytomegalovirus exposure and HLA in healthy donors. Assay: immunoSEQ multiplex PCR; the TCRdb copy retains only in-frame clones and omits some. The sample lists about 110,000 clones, around three quarters seen once, with 2.6% in the top ten. The sequenced sample consisted of PBMCs. Receptors originate from a man aged 50 or older in good health and CMV-seropositive. Each CDR3 is given without its conserved first and last residue. The order of the fields is D gene, clone size, V gene, CDR3 protein. D genes are given only for firm matches. Clone size is stated in some rows and not others, as once, few, many or a class when expanded.

-	-	TRBV10-3	AIRGLKTEAF
-	-	TRBV21-1	ASSVRQGHHYGYT
TRBD2	-	TRBV6-5	AVRGVNTGELF
TRBD1	few	TRBV7-8	ASSSGQGQETQY
-	once	TRBV11-2	ASSYGEGDTQY
-	-	TRBV1	TSSQLQGVGDTEAF
TRBD1	few	TRBV10-3	AISESQGADTEAF
-	-	TRBV13	ASSLEGNPNTEAF
-	-	TRBV18	ASSPGRDSGNTIY
-	-	TRBV12-5	ASGFGGGQPQH
-	-	TRBV9	ASSQGLSNQPQH
-	-	TRBV19	ASTLGGRAGTGELF
-	-	TRBV4-1	ASSQGFSAEAF